Here is one TCR beta chain with its context. Its matching antigen is unknown. This sample was taken from a study of CD8+ T cells in alopecia areata. Study-level results: In lesional scalp, particularly from alopecia totalis/universalis, clonality was higher than in normal scalp.

cDNA prepared by RNA extraction and subsequent reverse transcription served as the template for sequencing. Data came from immunoSEQ multiplex PCR; TCRdb stores just in-frame clones and leaves some out. This sample yields around 300,000 clones, of which 60% are seen a single time; around 0.92% belongs to the top ten. This sample's treatment: oral pan-JAK inhibitor, 5-10 mg twice daily. Germline-derived CDR1 and CDR2 are SEHNR and FQNEAQ (reference sequence). The trim removed 8 bases at V and 2 bases at J, leaving 5 bases unmatched. The CDR3 is 13 amino acids. The sequences come from CD4+ T cells sorted from blood, collected at approximately week 52, from a patient treated with tofacitinib. The chain uses TRBV7-9 and TRBJ2-5, with 7 bases lining up with TRBD2. The TCR sequence derives from a human donor with alopecia areata. The CDR3 loop is CASAASGQETQYF. DNA for the CDR3: TGTGCCAGCGCGGCTAGCGGACAAGAGACCCAGTACTTC.